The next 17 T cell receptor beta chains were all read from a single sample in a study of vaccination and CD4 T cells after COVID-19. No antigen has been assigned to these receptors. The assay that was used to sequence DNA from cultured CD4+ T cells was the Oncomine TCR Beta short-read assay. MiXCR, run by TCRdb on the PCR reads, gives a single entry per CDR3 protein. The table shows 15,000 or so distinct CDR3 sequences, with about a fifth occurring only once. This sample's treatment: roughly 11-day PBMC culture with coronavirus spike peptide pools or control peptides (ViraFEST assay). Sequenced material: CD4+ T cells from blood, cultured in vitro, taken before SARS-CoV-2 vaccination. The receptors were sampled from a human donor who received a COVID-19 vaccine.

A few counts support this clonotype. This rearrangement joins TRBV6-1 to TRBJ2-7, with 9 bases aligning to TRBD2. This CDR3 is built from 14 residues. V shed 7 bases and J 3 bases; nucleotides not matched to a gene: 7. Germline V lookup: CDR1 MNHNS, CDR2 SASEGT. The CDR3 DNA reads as TGTGCCAGCACAGAGCGGGGGGTCAGCTACGAGCAGTACTTC. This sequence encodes CASTERGVSYEQYF.

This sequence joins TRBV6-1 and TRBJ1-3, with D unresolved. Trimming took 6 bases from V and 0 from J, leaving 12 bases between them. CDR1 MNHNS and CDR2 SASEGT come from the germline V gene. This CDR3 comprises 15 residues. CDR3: CASSSTANSGNTIYF. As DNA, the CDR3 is TGTGCCAGCAGCTCAACAGCGAACTCTGGAAACACCATATATTTT.

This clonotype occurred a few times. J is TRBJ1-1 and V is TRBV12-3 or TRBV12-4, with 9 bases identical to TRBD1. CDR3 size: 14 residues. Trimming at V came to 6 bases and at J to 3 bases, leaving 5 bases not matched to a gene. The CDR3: CASRPTGGDTEAFF. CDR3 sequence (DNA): TGTGCCAGCAGACCGACAGGGGGAGACACTGAAGCTTTCTTT.

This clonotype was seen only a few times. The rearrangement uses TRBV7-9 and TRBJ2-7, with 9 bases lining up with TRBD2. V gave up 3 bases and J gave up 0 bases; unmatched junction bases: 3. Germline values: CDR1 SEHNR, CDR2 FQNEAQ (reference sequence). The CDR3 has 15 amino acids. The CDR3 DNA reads TGTGCCAGCAGCTTCCCAGCGGGGGGCTCCTACGAGCAGTACTTC. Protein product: CASSFPAGGSYEQYF.

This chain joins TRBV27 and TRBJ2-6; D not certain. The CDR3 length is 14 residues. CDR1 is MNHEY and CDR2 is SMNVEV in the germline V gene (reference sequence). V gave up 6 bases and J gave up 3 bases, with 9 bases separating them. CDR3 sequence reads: CASSPLLGANVLTF. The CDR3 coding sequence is TGTGCCAGCAGCCCCCTCCTTGGGGCCAACGTCCTGACTTTC. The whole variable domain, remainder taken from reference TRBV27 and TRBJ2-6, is EAQVTQNPRYLITVTGKKLTVTCSQNMNHEYMSWYRQDPGLGLRQIYYSMNVEVTDKGDVPEGYKVSRKEKRNFPLILESPSPNQTSLYFCASSPLLGANVLTFGAGSRLTVL.

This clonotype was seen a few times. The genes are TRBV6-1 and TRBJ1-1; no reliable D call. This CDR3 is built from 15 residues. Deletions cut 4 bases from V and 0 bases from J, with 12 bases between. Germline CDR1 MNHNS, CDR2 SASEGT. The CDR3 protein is CASSGEEHMNTEAFF. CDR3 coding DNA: TGTGCCAGCAGTGGGGAGGAGCACATGAACACTGAAGCTTTCTTT.

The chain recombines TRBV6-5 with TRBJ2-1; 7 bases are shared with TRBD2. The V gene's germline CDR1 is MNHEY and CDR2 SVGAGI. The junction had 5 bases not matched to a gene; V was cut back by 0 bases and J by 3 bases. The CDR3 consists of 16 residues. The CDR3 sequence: CASSYSRGVDYNEQFF. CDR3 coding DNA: TGTGCCAGCAGTTACTCTCGGGGGGTGGACTACAATGAGCAGTTCTTC.

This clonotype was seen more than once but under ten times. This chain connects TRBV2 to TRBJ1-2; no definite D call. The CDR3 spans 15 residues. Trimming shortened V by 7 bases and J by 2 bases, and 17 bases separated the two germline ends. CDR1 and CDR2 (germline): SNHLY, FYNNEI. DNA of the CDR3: TGTGCCAGCACAATTCGACACGACAACAACTATGGCTACACCTTC. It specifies CASTIRHDNNYGYTF.

The CDR3, as DNA: TGTGCCAGCAGCCGCCTCCTAGCGGGGGGGCGTTATGAGCAGTTCTTC. Amino acids: CASSRLLAGGRYEQFF. V usage is TRBV7-6 and J usage is TRBJ2-1, with 12 bases aligning to TRBD2. The ends lost 5 bases at V and 8 bases at J; junction bases unmatched: 10. Germline loops: CDR1 SGHVS, CDR2 FNYEAQ. The CDR3 contains 16 residues.

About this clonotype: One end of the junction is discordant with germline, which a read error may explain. The CDR3 protein is CTSSFKQGLGYTF. The CDR3 bases are TGCACCAGCAGCTTTAAACAGGGGTTAGGCTACACCTTC. The rearrangement joins TRBV5-1 to TRBJ1-2; TRBD1 agrees at 7 bases. The CDR3 extends over 13 amino acids. Germline V gives CDR1 SGHRS, CDR2 YFSETQ. Combining the CDR3 with reference TRBV5-1 and TRBJ1-2 gives the whole variable domain KAGVTQTPRYLIKTRGQQVTLSCSPISGHRSVSWYQQTPGQGLQFLFEYFSETQRNKGNFPGRFSGRQFSNSRSEMNVSTLELGDSALYLCTSSFKQGLGYTFGSGTRLTVV.

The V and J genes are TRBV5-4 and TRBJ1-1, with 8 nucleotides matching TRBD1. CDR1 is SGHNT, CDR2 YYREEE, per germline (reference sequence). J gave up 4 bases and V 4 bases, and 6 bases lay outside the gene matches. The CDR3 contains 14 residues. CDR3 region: CASSLIDRGTEAFF. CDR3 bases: TGTGCCAGCAGCCTCATCGACAGGGGCACTGAAGCTTTCTTT.

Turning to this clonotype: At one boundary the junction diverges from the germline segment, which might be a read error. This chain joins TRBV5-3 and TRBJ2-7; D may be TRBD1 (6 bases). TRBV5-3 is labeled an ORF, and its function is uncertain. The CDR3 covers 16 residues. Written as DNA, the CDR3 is TGTGCCAGCAGCTTGCTATTCCGGGACAAGGGGTACGAGCAGTACTTC. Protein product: CASSLLFRDKGYEQYF.

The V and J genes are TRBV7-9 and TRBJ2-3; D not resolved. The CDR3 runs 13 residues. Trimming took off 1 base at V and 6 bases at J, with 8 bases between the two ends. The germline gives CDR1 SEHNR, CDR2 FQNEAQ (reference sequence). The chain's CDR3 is CASSLGVGDTQYF. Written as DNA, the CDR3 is TGTGCCAGCAGCTTAGGTGTTGGCGATACGCAGTATTTT.

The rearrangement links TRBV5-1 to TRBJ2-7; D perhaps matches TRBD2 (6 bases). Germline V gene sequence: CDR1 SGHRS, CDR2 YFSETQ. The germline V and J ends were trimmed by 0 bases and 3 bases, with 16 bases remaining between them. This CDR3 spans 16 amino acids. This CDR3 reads CASSLEQAGSGYEQYF. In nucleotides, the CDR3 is TGCGCCAGCAGCTTGGAACAGGCGGGGAGTGGCTACGAGCAGTACTTC.

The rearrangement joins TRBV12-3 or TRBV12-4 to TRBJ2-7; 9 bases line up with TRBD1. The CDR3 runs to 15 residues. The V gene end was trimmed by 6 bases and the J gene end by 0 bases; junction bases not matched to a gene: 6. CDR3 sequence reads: CASSDTGGPSYEQYF. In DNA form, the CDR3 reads TGTGCCAGCAGCGATACAGGGGGCCCCTCCTACGAGCAGTACTTC.

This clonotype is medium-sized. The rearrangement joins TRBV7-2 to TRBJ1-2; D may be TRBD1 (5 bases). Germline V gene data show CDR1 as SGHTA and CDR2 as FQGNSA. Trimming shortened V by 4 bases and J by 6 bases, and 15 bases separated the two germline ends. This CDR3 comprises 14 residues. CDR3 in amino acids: CASSSIRDGNGYTF. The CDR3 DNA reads TGTGCCAGCAGCTCGATCCGGGACGGGAATGGCTACACCTTC.

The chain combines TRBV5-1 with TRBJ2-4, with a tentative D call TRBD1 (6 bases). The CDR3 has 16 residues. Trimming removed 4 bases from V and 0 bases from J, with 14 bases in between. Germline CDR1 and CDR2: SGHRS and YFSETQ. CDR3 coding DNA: TGCGCCAGCAGCGCCGGACAGATACTAGCCAAAAACATTCAGTACTTC. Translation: CASSAGQILAKNIQYF.